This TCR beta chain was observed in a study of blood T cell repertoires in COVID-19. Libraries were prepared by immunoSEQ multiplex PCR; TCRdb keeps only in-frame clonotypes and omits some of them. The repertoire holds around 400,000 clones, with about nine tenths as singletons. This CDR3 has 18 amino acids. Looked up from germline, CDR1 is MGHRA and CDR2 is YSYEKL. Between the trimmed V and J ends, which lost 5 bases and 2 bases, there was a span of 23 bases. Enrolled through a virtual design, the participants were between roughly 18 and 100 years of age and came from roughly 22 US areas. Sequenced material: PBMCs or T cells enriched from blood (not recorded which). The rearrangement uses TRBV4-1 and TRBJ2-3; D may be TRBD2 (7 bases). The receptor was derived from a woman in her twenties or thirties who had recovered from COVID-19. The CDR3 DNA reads TGCGCCAGCAGCTTGCAGATTTCGCGGCGGGGGCACACAGATACGCAGTATTTT. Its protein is CASSLQISRRGHTDTQYF.